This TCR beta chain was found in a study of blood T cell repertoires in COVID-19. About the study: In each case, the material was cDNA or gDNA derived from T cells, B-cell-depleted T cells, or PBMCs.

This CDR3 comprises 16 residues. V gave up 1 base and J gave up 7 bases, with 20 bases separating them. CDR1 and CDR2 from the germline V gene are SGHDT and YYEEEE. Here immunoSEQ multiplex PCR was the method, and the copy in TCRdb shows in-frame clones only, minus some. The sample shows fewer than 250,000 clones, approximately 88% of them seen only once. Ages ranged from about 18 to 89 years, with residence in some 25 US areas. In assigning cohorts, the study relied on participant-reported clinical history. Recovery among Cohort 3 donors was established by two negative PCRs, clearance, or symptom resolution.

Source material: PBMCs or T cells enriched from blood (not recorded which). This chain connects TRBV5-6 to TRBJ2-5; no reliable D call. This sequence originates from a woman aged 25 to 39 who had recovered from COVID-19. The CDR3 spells CASSLMTPVFWSTQYF. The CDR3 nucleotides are TGTGCCAGCAGCTTGATGACTCCTGTGTTTTGGTCGACCCAGTACTTC. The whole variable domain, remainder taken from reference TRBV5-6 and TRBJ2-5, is DAGVTQSPTHLIKTRGQQVTLRCSPKSGHDTVSWYQQALGQGPQFIFQYYEEEERQRGNFPDRFSGHQFPNYSSELNVNALLLGDSALYLCASSLMTPVFWSTQYFGPGTRLLVL.